This T cell receptor (beta chain) was sequenced for a study of shared clonotypes between healthy human individuals. Study outcomes and limitations: In the sorted subsets, rarefaction showed sequencing was incomplete despite large depth.

CD45RO-negative, CCR7-selected cells formed the naive CD8 fraction, which excluded terminally differentiated effector memory CD45RA+ cells. Recent acute infections and vaccinations were absent in the healthy HIV-negative adult donors. The donor cohort consisted entirely of Caucasian adults residing in Nashville, Tennessee. Details on this clone: Its cognate antigen is unknown. This sample includes further DNA sequences coding for the same CDR3.

Data came from immunoSEQ multiplex PCR; TCRdb stores just in-frame clones and leaves some out. The sample has 1.5 million to 2.5 million clones; about 95% are singletons. This sequence originates from a young man in good health. Input material: naive CD8+ T cells sorted from blood.

CDR3 sequence reads: CASSLGATYEQYF. DNA for the CDR3: TGTGCCAGCAGCTTAGGCGCAACCTACGAGCAGTACTTC. The rearrangement uses TRBV11-3 and TRBJ2-7; D gene ambiguous. CDR3 length: 13 residues. Trimming removed 1 base from V and 2 bases from J, with 6 bases in between. CDR1 and CDR2 from the germline V gene are SGHNT and YENEEA.